The text below deals with one T cell receptor (beta chain). What it binds is unknown. This specimen comes from a study of cytomegalovirus exposure and HLA in healthy donors. Germline V CDR1 and CDR2: SGHRS, YFSETQ. The CDR3 is 16 amino acids. Trimming removed 1 base from V and 7 bases from J; junction bases left unmatched: 8. The PCR had 60 Vbeta and 13 Jbeta primers. Profiled with immunoSEQ multiplex PCR; TCRdb holds only in-frame clones, not every one. Among roughly 200,000 clones, roughly 85% were seen once, and the ten largest hold around 2.3%. Study findings and constraints: Across donors, presence/absence analyses took sequencing depth to be roughly uniform.

The V and J genes are TRBV5-1 and TRBJ2-1; 10 bases agree with TRBD2. Sequences were obtained from PBMCs. This sequence originates from a woman aged 50 to 60 in good health and CMV-seronegative. For the CDR3, the DNA is TGCGCCAGCAGCTTGACTAGCGGGGCTCTGGGGAATGAGCAGTTCTTC. This translates into CASSLTSGALGNEQFF. Full variable domain (remainder filled in from reference TRBV5-1 and TRBJ2-1): KAGVTQTPRYLIKTRGQQVTLSCSPISGHRSVSWYQQTPGQGLQFLFEYFSETQRNKGNFPGRFSGRQFSNSRSEMNVSTLELGDSALYLCASSLTSGALGNEQFFGPGTRLTVL.